The clone carrying this T cell receptor beta chain was seen repeatedly, ten times or more. This record belongs to a study of tumor and adjacent non-tumor tissue in lung cancer. This CDR3 is 15 amino acids long. V was shortened by 2 bases and J by 3 bases, with 10 bases between the two germline ends. The template was RNA from unsorted bulk tissue. The normal lung tissue was taken more than 3 cm from the tumor edge. Chemotherapy-naive patients with new lung cancer underwent thoracic surgery in China, August–late 2014. A modified ARM-PCR protocol with three rounds of nested PCR amplified TCRbeta. TCRdb used MiXCR to reprocess the multiplex PCR reads, holding one entry per CDR3 protein. The sample records roughly 90,000 distinct CDR3 sequences, around 80% being singletons.

This chain uses TRBV12-3 or TRBV12-4 with TRBJ2-2, with a tentative D call TRBD2 (6 bases). This TCR was recovered from a woman aged 50 to 65 with non-small cell lung cancer. Sample: distant non-tumor lung tissue. The CDR3 DNA follows: TGTGCCAGCAGTTTAACGGCGGGGTACACCGGGGAGCTGTTTTTT. The encoded protein is CASSLTAGYTGELFF.